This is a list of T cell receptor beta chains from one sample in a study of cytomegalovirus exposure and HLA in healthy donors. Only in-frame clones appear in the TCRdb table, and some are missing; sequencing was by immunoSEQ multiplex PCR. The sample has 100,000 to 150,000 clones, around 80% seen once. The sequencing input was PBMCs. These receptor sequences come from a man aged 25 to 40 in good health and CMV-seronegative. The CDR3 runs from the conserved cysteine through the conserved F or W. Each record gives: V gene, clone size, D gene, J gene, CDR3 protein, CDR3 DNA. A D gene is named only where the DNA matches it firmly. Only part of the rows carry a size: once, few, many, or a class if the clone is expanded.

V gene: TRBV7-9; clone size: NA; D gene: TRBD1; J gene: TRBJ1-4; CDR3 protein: CASSLVQGANEKLFF; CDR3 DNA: TGTGCCAGCAGCTTGGTACAGGGGGCGAATGAAAAACTGTTTTTT
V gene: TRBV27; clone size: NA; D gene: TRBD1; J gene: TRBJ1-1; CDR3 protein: CASSSWDRPNTEAFF; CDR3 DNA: TGTGCCAGCAGTTCCTGGGACAGACCGAACACTGAAGCTTTCTTT
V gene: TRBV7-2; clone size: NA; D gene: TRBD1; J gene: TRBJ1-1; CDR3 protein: CASSSAGTGVFHTEAFF; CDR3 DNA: TGTGCCAGCAGCTCGGCGGGGACAGGGGTTTTCCACACTGAAGCTTTCTTT
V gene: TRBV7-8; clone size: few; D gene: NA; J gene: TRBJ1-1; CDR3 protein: CASSLAGWRDTEAFF; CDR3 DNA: TGTGCCAGCAGCTTAGCCGGGTGGCGCGACACTGAAGCTTTCTTT
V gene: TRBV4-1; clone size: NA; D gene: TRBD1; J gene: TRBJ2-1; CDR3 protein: CASSQGTGGDEQFF; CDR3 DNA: TGCGCCAGCAGCCAGGGGACAGGGGGCGATGAGCAGTTCTTC
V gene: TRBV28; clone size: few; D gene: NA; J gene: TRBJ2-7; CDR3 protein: CASTSYWEQYF; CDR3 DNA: TGTGCCAGCACGTCCTACTGGGAGCAGTACTTC
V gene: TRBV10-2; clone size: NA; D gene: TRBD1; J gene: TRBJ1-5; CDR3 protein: CASSESHGQGGQPQHF; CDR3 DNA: TGCGCCAGCAGTGAGTCGCACGGACAGGGAGGGCAGCCCCAGCATTTT
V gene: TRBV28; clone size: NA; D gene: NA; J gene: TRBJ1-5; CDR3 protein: CASSPRRVQPQHF; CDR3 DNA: TGTGCCAGCAGTCCCCGCAGGGTTCAGCCCCAGCATTTT
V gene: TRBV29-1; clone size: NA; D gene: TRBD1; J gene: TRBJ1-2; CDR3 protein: CSVRESGTGLGYGYTF; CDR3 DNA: TGCAGCGTCCGAGAATCCGGGACAGGGCTTGGGTATGGCTACACCTTC
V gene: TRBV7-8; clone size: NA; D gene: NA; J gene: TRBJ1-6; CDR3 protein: CASSKQGNSPLHF; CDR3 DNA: TGTGCCAGCAGCAAACAGGGTAATTCACCCCTCCACTTT
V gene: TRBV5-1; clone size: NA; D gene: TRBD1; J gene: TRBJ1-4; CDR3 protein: CASSLVGQPNEKLFF; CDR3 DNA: TGCGCCAGCAGCTTGGTGGGACAGCCTAATGAAAAACTGTTTTTT
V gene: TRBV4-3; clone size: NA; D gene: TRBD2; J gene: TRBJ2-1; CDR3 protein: CASSQDRGGSYNEQFF; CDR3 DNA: TGCGCCAGCAGCCAAGATCGGGGAGGGTCCTACAATGAGCAGTTCTTC